The T cell receptor (beta chain) under discussion was sequenced for a study of blood T cell repertoires in COVID-19. About the research overall: COVID-19 samples from acute and convalescent phases originated in the United States, Italy and Spain. From T cells, B-cell-depleted T cells, or PBMCs came the material, which was cDNA or gDNA.

This table comes from immunoSEQ multiplex PCR, and its TCRdb copy is limited to in-frame clones, with some not included. The table lists under 350,000 clones, roughly 87% of them singletons. This clone has only a few counts. This receptor was obtained from a human donor in a cohort sampled during active COVID-19. The specimen was peripheral blood.

The CDR3 DNA follows: TGTGCCTGGGGTATCGGGGGGGCTAGAGCTAACTATGGCTACACCTTC. The encoded protein is CAWGIGGARANYGYTF. V is TRBV30 and J is TRBJ1-2; TRBD1 is a possible D gene (6 bases). The CDR3 length is 16 residues. CDR1 and CDR2 (germline): GTSNPN, SVGIG (reference sequence). Between the trimmed V and J ends, which lost 5 bases and 0 bases, there was a span of 19 bases.